Listed here are 7 T cell receptor beta chains from one sample, sequenced in a study of CD8+ T cells in alopecia areata. After isolation, RNA underwent reverse transcription to generate cDNA as the sequencing template. Sequencing used immunoSEQ multiplex PCR; TCRdb keeps in-frame clones, though not all of them. The sample shows almost 9,000 clones, none of them appearing just once. Cells from pooled cutaneous lymph nodes were sorted by CD4, CD8alpha, NKG2D, NKG2ACE and other markers. Sample: CD8+ T cells sorted from a lymph node. Receptor source: a C3H/HeJ mouse with alopecia areata. The MHC haplotype recorded for the strain is H2-k.

This clone was recorded many times. The germline and genes are mouse ones. The read is 4 residues too short to cover the CDR3 end, so that end is filled in from the germline J gene. The chain couples TRBV14 to TRBJ2-4; TRBD1 is a possible D gene (6 bases). The CDR3 contains 14 residues. Germline V gene lookup returns CDR1 SGHDT and CDR2 FRDEAV. The V gene lost 4 bases and the J gene lost 0 bases, with 9 bases spanning the gap. This CDR3 is CASSQDRSQNTLYF. The CDR3 DNA, read in part, is TGTGCCAGCAGTCAGGACAGAAGTCAAAAC.

This clone is medium-sized in the sample. Any gene name here is a mouse gene name. The read halts 4 residues ahead of the CDR3 end, with the missing end drawn from the germline J gene. The rearrangement uses TRBV1 and TRBJ2-5, with 7 positions matching TRBD1. The CDR3 consists of 14 residues. Germline assignment: CDR1 NSQYPW and CDR2 LRSPGD (reference sequence). The covered CDR3 bases are TGCACCTGCAGTGCAACCGGGACAGAAGAC. Translating gives CTCSATGTED. The whole CDR3 reads CTCSATGTEDTQYF.

Many counts were recorded for this clone. The gene names here belong to mouse. Coverage ceases 4 residues before the CDR3 finishes, and the germline J gene fills in the end. This chain links TRBV13-2 with TRBJ2-7; 9 bases are shared with TRBD1. Germline-derived CDR1 and CDR2 are NNHNN and SYGAGS (reference sequence). CDR3 length equals 15 residues. Trimming removed 2 bases from V and 0 bases from J; junction bases left unmatched: 3. CDR3 DNA, as far as it was read: TGTGCCAGCGGTGACGGGGACAGGGTCTCCTAT. As protein: CASGDGDRVSY. The whole CDR3 sequence is CASGDGDRVSYEQYF.

This clone qualifies as medium-sized. Gene names are mouse gene names. The DNA ends 4 residues before the CDR3 does, and the rest of the CDR3 is filled in from the germline J gene. The chain links TRBV1 to TRBJ2-7, with 10 bases fitting TRBD2. Germline V gene lookup returns CDR1 NSQYPW and CDR2 LRSPGD (reference sequence). The CDR3 has 14 amino acids. The CDR3 DNA, read in part, is TGCACCTGCAGTGGATCTGGGGGGGCGGAT. This translates into CTCSGSGGAD. The entire CDR3 sequence reads CTCSGSGGADEQYF.

This clone was recorded many times. Gene names and germline match the mouse. The read gets to within 4 residues of the CDR3 end, and the germline J gene fills in the rest. The rearrangement links TRBV13-3 to TRBJ2-1, with 9 bases that match TRBD2. CDR1 and CDR2 from the germline V gene are NNHDY and SYVADS. CDR3 length: 16 amino acids. V shed 2 bases, J shed 4 bases, and the junction held 7 bases outside the gene matches. Partial CDR3 DNA: TGTGCCAGCAGTGAATTTGGGGGGGCGCGTTATGCT. It is translated as CASSEFGGARYA. The whole CDR3 region reads CASSEFGGARYAEQFF.

This clone was picked up many times. Gene names denote mouse genes. The read stops 4 residues short of the end of the CDR3; the missing end is completed from the germline J gene. V and J are TRBV5 and TRBJ2-7, with D tentatively TRBD2 (5 bases). Per the germline V gene, CDR1 is LGHNA and CDR2 is YNLKQL (reference sequence). The CDR3 covers 12 residues. The CDR3 reads CASSQWGYEQYF. Partial CDR3 DNA: TGTGCCAGCAGCCAATGGGGTTAT.

This clone was detected a few times. The gene symbols are mouse symbols. The read is 4 residues too short to cover the CDR3 end, so that end is filled in from the germline J gene. This chain uses TRBV4 with TRBJ1-2; TRBD1 matches at 9 bases. The CDR3 is 14 residues long. Unmatched junction bases numbered 5, after V lost 5 bases and J lost 4 bases. Germline CDR1 reads LGHDT; CDR2 reads YNNKQL (reference sequence). The chain's CDR3 is CASSAQGAVSDYTF. Incomplete CDR3 DNA: TGTGCCAGCAGCGCACAGGGGGCCGTCTCC.